These T cell receptor beta chains were read from a single sample in a study of PD-1 blockade in classical Hodgkin lymphoma. Profiled with immunoSEQ multiplex PCR; TCRdb holds only in-frame clones, not every one. The table has roughly 150,000 clones, 78% seen once. This sample comprised peripheral blood mononuclear cells (PBMCs), obtained before the second cycle of nivolumab. The receptors here all came from a human donor with classical Hodgkin lymphoma. CDR3s include the opening cysteine and the closing phenylalanine or tryptophan. Fields, in order: D gene, V gene, J gene, CDR3 protein, CDR3 DNA. A D gene is named only where the DNA matches it firmly.

-	TRBV7-9	TRBJ1-4	CASSPDGFNEKLFF	TGTGCCAGCAGCCCGGACGGCTTTAATGAAAAACTGTTTTTT
-	TRBV18	TRBJ1-5	CASSPDHSYSNQPQHF	TGTGCCAGCTCACCAGATCACAGCTATAGCAATCAGCCCCAGCATTTT
TRBD1	TRBV15	TRBJ1-4	CATSRRGQGGEKLFF	TGTGCCACCAGCAGGCGGGGACAGGGTGGCGAAAAACTGTTTTTT
-	TRBV10-3	TRBJ1-1	CAIKGQQNTEAFF	TGTGCCATCAAAGGACAGCAGAACACTGAAGCTTTCTTT
-	TRBV6-1	TRBJ2-5	CASSGQPQETQYF	TGTGCCAGCAGTGGACAGCCTCAAGAGACCCAGTACTTC
TRBD1	TRBV10-3	TRBJ2-7	CAISDLTGGVEQYF	TGTGCCATCAGTGACCTCACAGGGGGAGTCGAGCAGTACTTC
TRBD1	TRBV19	TRBJ1-5	CASSTGTAQHF	TGTGCCAGTAGTACTGGGACAGCCCAGCATTTT
TRBD2	TRBV18	TRBJ2-1	CASSPKPMLAGGDEQFF	TGTGCCAGCTCACCAAAACCGATGCTAGCGGGAGGCGATGAGCAGTTCTTC
-	TRBV28	TRBJ2-7	CASKGRSSSYEQYF	TGTGCCAGCAAGGGCCGATCGAGCTCCTACGAGCAGTACTTC
-	TRBV9	TRBJ2-1	CASSVGGTAAHNEQFF	TGTGCCAGCAGCGTAGGGGGGACGGCAGCCCACAATGAGCAGTTCTTC
-	TRBV4-1	TRBJ1-5	CASSQDVTGNQPQHF	TGCGCCAGCAGCCAAGATGTAACAGGGAATCAGCCCCAGCATTTT
TRBD2	TRBV19	TRBJ2-7	CASSFTSGTGEQYF	TGTGCCAGTAGTTTTACTAGCGGGACTGGGGAGCAGTACTTC
TRBD2	TRBV5-1	TRBJ2-1	CASSGGLAGNEQFF	TGCGCCAGCAGCGGGGGACTAGCGGGGAATGAGCAGTTCTTC
-	TRBV13	TRBJ2-7	CASSPHHEQYF	TGTGCCAGCAGCCCCCACCACGAGCAGTACTTC
-	TRBV28	TRBJ1-1	CASSLYSLNTEAFF	TGTGCCAGCAGTTTATACTCTCTCAACACTGAAGCTTTCTTT
TRBD1	TRBV25-1	TRBJ2-2	CASSGSRDRVRTGELFF	TGTGCCAGCAGTGGGTCCCGGGACAGGGTCCGGACCGGGGAGCTGTTTTTT
TRBD1	TRBV30	TRBJ2-2	CAWSPPAGTGKTGELFF	TGTGCCTGGAGTCCTCCAGCCGGGACAGGGAAAACCGGGGAGCTGTTTTTT
-	TRBV6-1	TRBJ2-1	CASSDVGLGGNNEQFF	TGTGCCAGCAGTGACGTAGGGTTAGGGGGGAATAATGAGCAGTTCTTC